The present entry profiles one T cell receptor beta chain with its context. The clone's antigen remains unknown. No base quality information exists; no much larger clone differs at one position. The source of the sample is a study of cytomegalovirus exposure and HLA in healthy donors (dated by TCRdb to about 2017). For the wider study: An earlier analysis of roughly 610 of the donors reported 250 to 300 Gb of sequence data and 95 million to 130 million unique TCR beta sequences obtained from around 180 million T cells. An early release that covered roughly 600 HLA-typed donors contained about 300 gigabases of sequencing data and some 87 million unique TCR sequences. The genetic ancestry cluster associated with self-reported Caucasian donors included 80% to 90% of the 398 genotyped donors. The study was designed to test whether signatures of past pathogen exposure could be identified by cataloging public T cell receptors. Using immunosequencing, the study profiled T cell repertoires from fewer than 700 subjects and related those repertoires to cytomegalovirus serostatus. In addition to the first cohort of approximately 650 subjects, a separate validation cohort of some 120 different subjects was used. To predict cytomegalovirus infection status, the study combined high-throughput TCR immunosequencing, statistical association of individual TCRs with disease status, and machine learning. To study patterns of TCR occurrence, a later analysis re-analyzed previously published TCR beta repertoires from 550 to 800 donors and added high-resolution HLA genotyping. The later analysis used no new phenotypic data to find candidate immune exposures, relying instead on TCR beta sequences and their occurrence across donors. To decide whether each TCR beta V gene segment behaved as functional or pseudogenic, an earlier analysis of fewer than 750 of the donors relied on high-throughput TCR beta sequencing. Alongside the repertoire data, information on donor age, sex, ethnicity and CMV serostatus was compiled. Genome-wide SNP genotypes for about 60% of the roughly 670 donors were used in a later genetic analysis, which treated that subset as a discovery cohort. Every repertoire in the discovery cohort had been generated on one and the same sequencing platform. Class I and class II HLA loci were covered by the typing at four-digit resolution. Typing coverage varied by locus: roughly 620-640 donors for A, B, C, DRB1 and DQB1; 500 to 550 for DQA1; about 590 for DPA1; around 490 for DPB1. Because of strong linkage in the cohort, a few DR-DQ haplotypes were treated as single units for association and clustering. Among several hundred genotyped donors of the cohort, an average of about 220,000 unique TCR beta nucleotide sequences was sequenced per donor, of which about 20% were non-productive. What the study reported, not specific to this receptor: Only TCR beta chains were sequenced in this cohort, and the absence of alpha or paired-chain data limited detectable features. The authors suggested that the approach could potentially be generalized to other disease states and immunological phenotypes. In vitro tests confirmed that three of the cytomegalovirus-associated TCR beta chains recognize cytomegalovirus antigens. Sequencing depth was assumed to be roughly uniform across donors in the presence/absence analyses, though that assumption may not hold. In a later analysis, some 18,000 TCR beta sequences were associated with specific HLA alleles at a false discovery rate of 0.05. In a later genetic analysis, a missense DCLRE1C variant was associated with V-gene and J-gene trimming of TCR beta chains, and the association was replicated in an independent cohort. Correlated functional status among segregating V segments might be attributable to linkage disequilibrium, but an unknown experimental factor could not be ruled out. Roughly 17 rarely observed V segments, including chromosome 9 orphons, were excluded from the earlier analysis of 550 to 700 of the donors because counts were too low. In an earlier analysis of about 540 of the donors, most TCR beta V segments were observed in productive rearrangements about 87% or about 30% of the time, broadly matching IMGT annotations. Compared with equally common non-associated chains, HLA-associated TCR beta chains in a later analysis were more clonally expanded and had lower generation probabilities. Because some donors lacked HLA typing at each locus, the association tests relied only on the typed subset. The only immune exposure information available for the cohort was CMV serostatus. Assigning TCR associations to individual alleles was difficult when HLA alleles, especially DR and DQ, strongly co-occurred. A later analysis found that most CMV-associated TCR beta chains appeared HLA-restricted, with HLA associations seemingly driven largely by CMV exposure. A total of 150 or so TCR beta chains were listed by the study as associated with cytomegalovirus. Cytomegalovirus status was reported to be diagnosed by the classifier with high specificity and sensitivity in both the original and validation cohorts. A cluster of highly shared sequence variants was judged likely to be a technical artifact of the sequencing pipeline. Most TCR sequences were observed very rarely across donors, whereas some public TCRs were present in many individuals. Because the 87-base-pair reads could not distinguish some IMGT-functional V segments, including TRBV6-2 and TRBV6-3, those segments were excluded. A later analysis reported that several top co-occurrence clusters appeared linked to parvovirus B19, influenza, CMV and Epstein-Barr virus. A further reported finding was that TCR beta sequences accurately predicted the HLA-A and HLA-B alleles for most subjects in the first cohort. A later genetic analysis reported fewer N-insertions in productive TCRs among donors in an Asian-associated ancestry cluster than the approximately 700-donor mean. According to a later analysis, TCR association rates differed among HLA loci, with DRB1 alleles showing the most associated TCRs and HLA-C alleles showing the fewest.

There are 12 amino acids in the CDR3, from cysteine to phenylalanine inclusive. This entry keeps only the CDR3 DNA: 36 bases, framed from base 1. V is cut by 2 bases and J by 3 bases, and the space between the germline ends is 7 bases. The germline V gene specifies SQVTM as CDR1 and ANQGSEA as CDR2. Library generation was performed with the immunoSEQ multiplex PCR assay. For the multiplex PCR, a mixture combining 60 forward primers for TCR Vbeta segments and 13 reverse primers for TCR Jbeta segments was used. A multiplex PCR assay on genomic DNA amplified the CDR3 region of rearranged TCR beta genes. The amplified TCR beta libraries were sequenced on the Illumina HiSeq System as 87-base-pair reads. For the original study's pipeline: A later analysis counted approximately 76 million unique TCR beta chains across the 550 to 800 repertoires, and some 11 million of these chains were shared by at least two donors. Raw reads were error-corrected and collapsed into unique sequences with a nearest-neighbor algorithm that merged closely related sequences to remove PCR and sequencing errors. Alignment of CDR3 sequences to IMGT reference sequences was used to assign V, D and J gene segments. For a sequence to be retained, a match of at least six nucleotides to both a V gene segment and a J gene segment was required. A rearrangement was called productive if the CDR3 had no stop codons and remained in frame with V and J, and every other rearrangement was called non-productive. CDR3 was defined by IMGT convention, running from the second conserved V-encoded cysteine to the conserved J-encoded phenylalanine. In an earlier analysis of approximately 500 of the donors, sequences lacking an unambiguous match to a single V gene segment were excluded. An earlier analysis of some 500 of the donors classified V segments as functional when productive rearrangements were above 56.7% and as segregating when the standard deviation between donors was above 5%. To diagnose cytomegalovirus status from the catalog of TCR beta chain sequences, a statistical classification framework was built. In a later analysis, V and J genes were assigned by comparing TCR nucleotide sequences against IMGT/GENE-DB human TR gene sequences. In a later analysis, CDR3 sequences and most-parsimonious VDJ recombination scenarios were assigned using the TCRdist pipeline. A later analysis defined each TCR beta chain by its CDR3 amino acid sequence plus V-gene family, and excluded reads lacking a unique V-gene family. A later analysis removed 500 to 650 highly shared, low-generation-probability nucleotide sequences to deal with suspected cross-contamination and a sequencing artifact. In a later analysis, a clonal expansion index for each public chain was calculated from normalized within-repertoire ranks of inferred template counts. In a later analysis, generation probabilities were computed using a VDJ recombination model fitted to out-of-frame rearrangements, and the results were checked against IGoR. In a later analysis, TCR-TCR, TCR-HLA and TCR-CMV co-occurrence was scored with hypergeometric tests, and a repertoire-size bias correction was applied to TCR pairs. In a later analysis, false discovery rates were estimated by permuting HLA or CMV assignments 20 times. In a later analysis, co-occurring TCRs were grouped using DBSCAN, and TCRdist sequence similarity was added for clustering within HLA-allele-positive subsets. For co-occurrence clustering, repertoires with fewer than 30,000 or more than 120,000 public chains were excluded, along with five or six repertoires with anomalous nucleotide sharing. This is the immuneACCESS table as TCRdb keeps it, with only in-frame sequences that have V and J called. A part of the clones is gone; compared with another copy, unresolved V genes explain less than half, and the rest is unexplained. V, J and clone size reflect that table, while D and trimming were determined from the DNA. Across this sample there are fewer than 180,000 clones, with around 74% seen only once. Roughly 6% of the sample is held by the ten biggest clonotypes.

The cohort comprised 670 or so healthy bone marrow donors. All cohort members were sampled while nominally healthy, although unrecorded immune exposures were likely present. The donor tested CMV seropositive and was one of the 289 seropositive cohort members. A peripheral blood sample was provided by each donor, and peripheral blood mononuclear cells were used for TCR beta sequencing. Genomic DNA was extracted from the blood cell samples with the Qiagen DNeasy Blood Extraction Kit. This TCR derives from a man aged 45 to 65 in good health and CMV-seropositive. The chain couples TRBV29-1 to TRBJ1-1; the D gene cannot be named for sure. Source material: PBMCs. The DNA is TGCAGCGTTGAAATCCAGGACACTGAAGCTTTCTTT. The resulting protein is CSVEIQDTEAFF.